Listed here are 19 T cell receptor beta chains from one sample, sequenced in a study of blood T cells in healthy people across ages (dated by TCRdb to about 2015). Library construction relied on 5' RACE. TCRdb lists the instrument as Illumina HiSeq 2500. A second PCR of about 7 to 12 cycles was run with a J-beta primer mix and a sample-barcoded 5' primer. TCRdb trimmed public reads at Q25 via fastp, called clones via MiXCR and kept in-frame beta chains. Every entry covers one CDR3 protein and lists the most common genes and DNA from its rows. The sample data list more than 650,000 distinct CDR3 sequences, and roughly 50% of these were observed just once. Around 40% of the sample belongs to the ten largest clones. What was sequenced was blood. These receptor sequences come from an elderly man in good health.

This clonotype was found a few times. One end of the junction does not line up with germline, which may come from a read error. The chain carries TRBV9 and TRBJ2-1, with D perhaps matching TRBD1 or TRBD2 (5 bases each). The CDR3 is made up of 18 amino acids. CDR1 is SGDLS and CDR2 is YYNGEE in the germline V gene. The DNA of the CDR3 is TGTGCCAGCAGCGTAGTCCCGCCAGGGAGTGAAGGTGCCAGTGAGCGGTTCTTC. Its translation: CASSVVPPGSEGASERFF.

This clonotype was counted a few times. V usage is TRBV7-9 and J usage is TRBJ1-5; perhaps TRBD1 as D (5 bases). V lost 2 bases, J lost 7 bases, and 9 bases lay in between. This CDR3 has 13 amino acids. The germline V gene has CDR1 SEHNR and CDR2 FQNEAQ (reference sequence). The CDR3, as DNA: TGTGCCAGCAGCTTACGACGGGACCAGCCCCAGCATTTT. Protein product: CASSLRRDQPQHF.

The V gene is TRBV5-1, the J gene TRBJ2-1; 10 bases agree with TRBD1. The CDR3 covers 16 residues. V lost 4 bases to trimming and J lost 3 bases; unmatched junction nucleotides: 7. The germline V gene has CDR1 SGHRS and CDR2 YFSETQ. This CDR3 is CASSPSGTGDYNEQFF. In DNA, the CDR3 is TGCGCCAGCAGCCCCTCGGGGACAGGGGACTACAATGAGCAGTTCTTC.

The chain combines TRBV5-5 with TRBJ1-1; D is ambiguous. With 4 bases removed from V and 5 bases from J, the gap between germline ends came to 15 bases. Germline V lookup: CDR1 SGHKS, CDR2 YYEKEE (reference sequence). The CDR3 length is 14 residues. CDR3 sequence (DNA): TGTGCCAGCAGCCCAACGGCGGTTAGGACTGAAGCTTTCTTT. Its protein is CASSPTAVRTEAFF.

This clonotype was found a few times. The genes are TRBV4-1 and TRBJ2-7; 9 bases match TRBD2. Germline V CDR1 and CDR2: MGHRA, YSYEKL. There are 16 residues in the CDR3. J gave up 0 bases and V 4 bases, and 7 bases lay outside the gene matches. This chain's CDR3 is CASSLLPTSGSYEQYF. CDR3 sequence (DNA): TGCGCCAGCAGCCTCCTCCCGACTAGCGGCTCCTACGAGCAGTACTTC.

V is TRBV5-1 and J is TRBJ2-5; 11 bases agree with TRBD1. The germline CDR1 and CDR2 sequences are SGHRS and YFSETQ. This CDR3 has 15 residues. V lost 4 bases and J lost 11; bases outside the gene matches: 13. As DNA, the CDR3 is TGCGCCAGCAGCCCCGGACAGGGGGCGTTGGATGAGCAGTACTTC. Amino acid sequence: CASSPGQGALDEQYF. Using reference TRBV5-1 and TRBJ2-5 for the parts outside the CDR3, the full variable domain is KAGVTQTPRYLIKTRGQQVTLSCSPISGHRSVSWYQQTPGQGLQFLFEYFSETQRNKGNFPGRFSGRQFSNSRSEMNVSTLELGDSALYLCASSPGQGALDEQYFGPGTRLLVL.

V and J are TRBV9 and TRBJ1-6; no definite D call. Germline V gene data show CDR1 as SGDLS and CDR2 as YYNGEE. This CDR3 comprises 15 residues. V was cut by 0 bases and J by 6 bases, with 10 bases left in between. CDR3 residues: CASSVGKSVNSPLHF. CDR3 DNA sequence: TGTGCCAGCAGCGTAGGGAAGTCGGTTAATTCACCCCTCCACTTT.

The V gene is TRBV14, the J gene TRBJ2-1; 9 bases fit TRBD2. TRBJ2-7 explains the end of the DNA better; the J call may be wrong. The CDR3 is 15 amino acids. Germline CDR1 reads SGHDN; CDR2 reads FVKESK. CDR3 in amino acids: CASSPLAGRYNEQYF. CDR3 bases: TGTGCCAGCAGCCCCCTAGCGGGAAGGTACAATGAGCAGTACTTC.

This clonotype appeared a few times. V is TRBV7-2 and J is TRBJ2-5; TRBD2 matches at 8 bases. J gave up 4 bases and V 3 bases, and 10 bases lay outside the gene matches. From germline, CDR1 is SGHTA and CDR2 FQGNSA. The CDR3 sequence is 16 residues long. The DNA for the CDR3 is TGTGCCAGCAGCTTCCGGGGACTAGGGGGGGGAGAGACCCAGTACTTC. Amino acids: CASSFRGLGGGETQYF.

This clonotype was picked up a small number of times. This sequence joins TRBV20-1 and TRBJ2-3, with 10 bases identical to TRBD2. This CDR3 has 16 residues. V shed 1 base and J 3 bases; nucleotides not matched to a gene: 7. CDR1 and CDR2 from the germline V gene are DFQATT and SNEGSKA (reference sequence). The CDR3 nucleotides are TGCAGTGCTAGAGGGGGGGGACTAGCGAGTACAGATACGCAGTATTTT. This codes for CSARGGGLASTDTQYF.

The chain employs TRBV10-3 and TRBJ2-3, with 8 bases that match TRBD2. V was clipped by 7 bases and J by 14 bases; unmatched bases: 17. Germline V gives CDR1 ENHRY, CDR2 SYGVKD. This CDR3 comprises 14 residues. The CDR3 reads CAINSGGGPRYAYF. Written as DNA, the CDR3 is TGTGCCATCAACTCCGGGGGGGGCCCCAGATACGCGTATTTT.

The sample holds a few counts of this clonotype. V and J are TRBV9 and TRBJ2-4; D gene unclear. Germline assignment: CDR1 SGDLS and CDR2 YYNGEE. The CDR3 runs 16 residues. V lost 0 bases and J lost 0, with 10 bases in between. CDR3 DNA sequence: TGTGCCAGCAGCGTAGCCGCCACCGTAGCCAAAAACATTCAGTACTTC. As protein: CASSVAATVAKNIQYF.

In this sample, this clonotype turned up once. The V gene is TRBV5-1, the J gene TRBJ2-3; perhaps TRBD2 as D (6 bases). Trimming took off 2 bases at V and 14 bases at J, with 21 bases between the two ends. The CDR3 has 14 amino acids. The germline V gene encodes CDR1 SGHRS and CDR2 YFSETQ. Here the CDR3 DNA reads TGCGCCAGCAGCTTTACCGGGACCACGGGGGACGCGTATTTT. This codes for CASSFTGTTGDAYF.

This clonotype appeared a few times. This sequence joins TRBV4-1 and TRBJ2-7, with 13 bases identical to TRBD2. CDR3 size: 16 residues. V lost 5 bases to trimming and J lost 3 bases; unmatched junction nucleotides: 7. CDR1 is MGHRA, CDR2 YSYEKL, per germline. CDR3 sequence: CASSFQTSGRLYEQYF. The DNA for the CDR3 is TGCGCCAGCAGCTTCCAGACTAGCGGGAGGCTCTACGAGCAGTACTTC.

The genes are TRBV24-1 and TRBJ2-1, with D uncertain. The CDR3 is made up of 12 amino acids. Trimming stripped 4 bases from V and 3 bases from J, with 3 bases between. Germline CDR1 KGHDR, CDR2 SFDVKD. The CDR3 spells CATSEGYNEQFF. CDR3 coding DNA: TGTGCCACCAGTGAAGGCTACAATGAGCAGTTCTTC.

This clonotype came up a few times. This chain links TRBV20-1 with TRBJ2-5; maybe TRBD2 (5 bases). The J call may be faulty, since TRBJ2-7 better matches the DNA end. CDR3 size: 17 residues. Germline CDR1 DFQATT, CDR2 SNEGSKA (reference sequence). DNA of the CDR3: TGCAGTGCTAGAGTGAGGACTCTACTGTTTGGGCGCTACGAGCAGTACTTC. This gives the protein CSARVRTLLFGRYEQYF.

The chain joins TRBV14 to TRBJ1-2, with D hard to call. CDR1 and CDR2 from the germline V gene are SGHDN and FVKESK. V was clipped by 2 bases and J by 6 bases, with 7 bases between them. The CDR3 is 12 residues long. The CDR3 here is CASSQYVDGYTF. For the CDR3, the DNA is TGTGCCAGCAGCCAATACGTGGATGGCTACACCTTC.

The chain uses TRBV29-1 and TRBJ2-5; the D gene could be TRBD1 or TRBD2 (6 bases each). The assigned J gene may be wrong: the sequence end matches TRBJ2-4 better. The CDR3 covers 12 residues. The germline CDR1 and CDR2 sequences are SQVTM and ANQGSEA. CDR3 residues: CSVEEGGNIQYF. The CDR3 coding sequence is TGCAGCGTTGAAGAGGGGGGCAACATTCAGTACTTC.

The chain has TRBV27 and TRBJ2-5, with 7 bases fitting TRBD2. This CDR3 contains 15 residues. Germline-derived CDR1 and CDR2 are MNHEY and SMNVEV (reference sequence). V dropped 4 bases and J dropped 11; count of bases not matched to a gene: 16. The CDR3 region is CASSSTGGMGNEQYF. The CDR3 region has the DNA TGTGCCAGCAGTTCGACGGGAGGAATGGGCAATGAGCAGTACTTC.